This T cell receptor (beta chain) was found in a study of T cell changes during pregnancy in multiple sclerosis. Sequencing used immunoSEQ multiplex PCR; TCRdb keeps in-frame clones, though not all of them. This repertoire shows 60,000 or so clones, about nine tenths found once; its top ten account for around 0.85%. J was trimmed by 5 bases and V by 1 base; bases with no gene match: 5. Germline-derived CDR1 and CDR2 are SGHDN and FVKESK. This CDR3 is built from 15 residues. This specimen was peripheral blood, taken in the first trimester of pregnancy. The rearrangement links TRBV14 to TRBJ2-5; TRBD2 matches 9 bases. This clonotype was sampled from a female donor in good health, enrolled as a control in a pregnancy study. CDR3 residues: CASSQGLAAVETQYF. Here the CDR3 DNA reads TGTGCCAGCAGCCAAGGACTAGCGGCCGTGGAGACCCAGTACTTC.